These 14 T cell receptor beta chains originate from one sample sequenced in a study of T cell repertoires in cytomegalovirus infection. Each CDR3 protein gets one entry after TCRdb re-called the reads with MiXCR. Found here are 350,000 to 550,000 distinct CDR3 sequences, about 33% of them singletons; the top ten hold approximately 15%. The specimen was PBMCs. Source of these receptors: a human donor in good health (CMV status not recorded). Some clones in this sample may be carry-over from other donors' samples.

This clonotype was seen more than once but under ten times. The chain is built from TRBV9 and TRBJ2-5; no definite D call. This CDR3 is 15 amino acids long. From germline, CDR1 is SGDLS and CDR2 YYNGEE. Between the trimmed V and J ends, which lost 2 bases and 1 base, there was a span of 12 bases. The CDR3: CASSVSVQVQETQYF. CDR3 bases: TGTGCCAGCAGCGTTAGTGTGCAGGTCCAAGAGACCCAGTACTTC.

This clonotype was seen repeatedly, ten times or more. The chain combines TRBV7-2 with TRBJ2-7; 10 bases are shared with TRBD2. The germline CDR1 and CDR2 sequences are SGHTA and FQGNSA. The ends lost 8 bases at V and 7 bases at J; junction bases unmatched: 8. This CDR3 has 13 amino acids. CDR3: CASSAGGEVEQYF. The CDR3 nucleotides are TGTGCCAGCTCAGCGGGGGGGGAAGTAGAGCAGTACTTC.

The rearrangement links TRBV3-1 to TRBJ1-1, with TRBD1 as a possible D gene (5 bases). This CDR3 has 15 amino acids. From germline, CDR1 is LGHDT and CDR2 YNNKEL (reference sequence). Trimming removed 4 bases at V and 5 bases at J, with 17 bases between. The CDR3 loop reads CASSPYGGPGTEAFF. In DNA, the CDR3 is TGTGCCAGCAGCCCCTATGGGGGACCCGGGACTGAAGCTTTCTTT.

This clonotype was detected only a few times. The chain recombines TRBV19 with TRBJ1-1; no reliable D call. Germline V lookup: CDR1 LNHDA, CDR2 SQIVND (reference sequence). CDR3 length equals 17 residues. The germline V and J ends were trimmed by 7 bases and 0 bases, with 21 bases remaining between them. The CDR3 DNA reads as TGTGCCAGTATCCCGAAAGGGCCTCGGCAGTTGAACACTGAAGCTTTCTTT. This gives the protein CASIPKGPRQLNTEAFF.

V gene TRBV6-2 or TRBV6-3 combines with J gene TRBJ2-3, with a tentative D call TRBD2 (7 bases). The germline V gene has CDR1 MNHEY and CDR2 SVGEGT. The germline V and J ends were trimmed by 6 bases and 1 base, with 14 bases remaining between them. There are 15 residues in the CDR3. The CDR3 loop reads CASSRPGGRTDTQYF. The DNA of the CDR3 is TGTGCCAGCAGCCGCCCGGGGGGCCGCACAGATACGCAGTATTTT.

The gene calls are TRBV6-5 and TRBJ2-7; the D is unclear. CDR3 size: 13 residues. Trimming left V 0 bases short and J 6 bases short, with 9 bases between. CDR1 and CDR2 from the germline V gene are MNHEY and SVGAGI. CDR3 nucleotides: TGTGCCAGCAGTTACTCGATTATTGGCGAGCAGTACTTC. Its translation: CASSYSIIGEQYF.

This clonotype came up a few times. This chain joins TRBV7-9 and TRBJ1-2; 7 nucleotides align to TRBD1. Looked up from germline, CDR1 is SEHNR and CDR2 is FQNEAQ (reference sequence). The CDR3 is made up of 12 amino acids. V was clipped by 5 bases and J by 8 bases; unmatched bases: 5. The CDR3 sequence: CASSTRGGGYTF. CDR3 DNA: TGTGCCAGCAGCACGCGAGGGGGCGGCTACACCTTC.

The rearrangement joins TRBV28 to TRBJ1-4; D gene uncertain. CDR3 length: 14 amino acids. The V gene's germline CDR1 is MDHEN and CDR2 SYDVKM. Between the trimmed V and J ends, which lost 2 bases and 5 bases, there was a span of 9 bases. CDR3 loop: CASSLEGVNEKLFF. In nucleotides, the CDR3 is TGTGCCAGCAGTTTAGAGGGAGTGAATGAAAAACTGTTTTTT.

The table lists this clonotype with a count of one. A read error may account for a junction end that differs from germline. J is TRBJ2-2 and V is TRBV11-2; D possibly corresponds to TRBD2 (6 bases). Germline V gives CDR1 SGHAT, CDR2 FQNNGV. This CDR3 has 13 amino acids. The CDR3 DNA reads TGTGCCAGCAGCCTAGGCCACCGCGGGGAGCTGTTTTTC. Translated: CASSLGHRGELFF.

The CDR3 coding sequence is TGTGCCAGTAGTATCACCCCCTTAACAGGGGGCGGTCAGCCCCAGCATTTT. Protein: CASSITPLTGGGQPQHF. This chain joins TRBV19 and TRBJ1-5; TRBD1 aligns across 9 bases. V shed 3 bases and J 6 bases; nucleotides not matched to a gene: 12. The CDR3 spans 17 residues. Germline lookup yields CDR1 LNHDA and CDR2 SQIVND (reference sequence).

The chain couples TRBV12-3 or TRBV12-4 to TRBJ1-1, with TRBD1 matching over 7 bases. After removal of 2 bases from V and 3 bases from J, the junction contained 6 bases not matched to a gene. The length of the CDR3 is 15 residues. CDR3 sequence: CASSLRGRKDTEAFF. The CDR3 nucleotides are TGTGCCAGCAGTTTAAGGGGGCGCAAGGACACTGAAGCTTTCTTT.

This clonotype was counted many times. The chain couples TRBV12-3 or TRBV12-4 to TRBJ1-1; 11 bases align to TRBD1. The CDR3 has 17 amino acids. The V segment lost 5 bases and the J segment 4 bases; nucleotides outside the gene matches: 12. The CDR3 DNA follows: TGTGCCAGCAGTCGCTGGACAGGGGGCGTTGGAGGCACTGAAGCTTTCTTT. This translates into CASSRWTGGVGGTEAFF.

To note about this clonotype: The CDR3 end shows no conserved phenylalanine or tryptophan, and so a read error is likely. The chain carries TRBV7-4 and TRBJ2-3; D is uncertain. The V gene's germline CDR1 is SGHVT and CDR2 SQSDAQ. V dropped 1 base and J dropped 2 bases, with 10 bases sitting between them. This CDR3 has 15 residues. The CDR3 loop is CASSLGEANTDTQYL. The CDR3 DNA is TGTGCCAGCAGCTTAGGGGAAGCTAACACAGATACGCAGTATTTG.

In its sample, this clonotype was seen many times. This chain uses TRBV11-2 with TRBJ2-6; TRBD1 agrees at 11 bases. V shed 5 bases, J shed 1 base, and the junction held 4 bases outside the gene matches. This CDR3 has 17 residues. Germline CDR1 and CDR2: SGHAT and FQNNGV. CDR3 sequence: CASSRGTGGSGANVLTF. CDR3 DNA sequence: TGTGCCAGCAGCCGCGGGACAGGGGGGTCTGGGGCCAACGTCCTGACTTTC.